Listed below are T cell receptor beta chains from one sample, sequenced in a study of tumor-infiltrating lymphocytes in primary liver carcinoma. MiXCR was run by TCRdb on the multiplex PCR reads, yielding one entry per CDR3 protein. The sample gives around 47,000 distinct CDR3 sequences, roughly 73% of which show up once; about 18% is in the top ten. The sample taken for sequencing was liver tumor tissue from sampling region 2. Receptors originate from a man aged 35 to 55 with primary liver carcinoma and hepatitis B virus infection. The CDR3 runs from the conserved cysteine through the conserved F or W. Each record gives: J gene, V gene, D gene, clone size, CDR3 DNA, CDR3 protein. D genes are given only for firm matches. Part of the rows lack a size; the others show once, few, many or a class for expanded clones.

TRBJ2-2 TRBV5-6 - once TGTGCCAGCAGCTTAGTAATCAGTGGTGGGAGCCATACGGACACCGGGGAGCTGTTTTTT CASSLVISGGSHTDTGELFF
TRBJ2-7 TRBV20-1 - - TGCAGTACTAGTTCGCAGGACTACGAGCAGCACTTC CSTSSQDYEQHF
TRBJ1-3 TRBV12-3/TRBV12-4 TRBD1 - TGTGCCAGCTGTCCACCGGGACAGAGCTCTGAAAACACCATATATTTT CASCPPGQSSENTIYF
TRBJ2-2 TRBV6-1 - - TGTGCCAGCAGTGAAGGGCGCTGGCTCGCCGGGAAGCTGTTTTTT CASSEGRWLAGKLFF
TRBJ1-5 TRBV12-3/TRBV12-4 - - TGTGCCAGGAGTTTAGGCCTGGGGAATCAGCCCCATCATTTT CARSLGLGNQPHHF
TRBJ2-1 TRBV11-1 - - TGTGCCAGCAGCTTCCGGGGACCGCTAGACAATGAGCACTTCTTC CASSFRGPLDNEHFF
TRBJ2-3 TRBV7-8 - - TGTGCCTGCAGTTTAACAGGGGGGGGATATTCGGATGCGCAGTATTTT CACSLTGGGYSDAQYF
TRBJ2-5 TRBV11-2 TRBD1 once TGTGCCAGCAGCTTGACGACCGGGACAGTAAATGAGAGCCAGTACTTC CASSLTTGTVNESQYF
TRBJ2-3 TRBV29-1 - once TGCAGCATTGAGGGCGGGGCCGACATCACAGATACACAGTATTTT CSIEGGADITDTQYF
TRBJ2-1 TRBV5-1 TRBD2 - TGCGCCAGCAGCTCTTTAGTGGGAGGGCCCAATGAGCAGTTCTTC CASSSLVGGPNEQFF
TRBJ2-7 TRBV28 - - TGTGCCAGCAGTTACATCTCAACTAGTGGGAAAAACGAGCAGTACTTC CASSYISTSGKNEQYF
TRBJ2-5 TRBV5-1 - many TGCGCCAGCAGCTTGGAACCAGGTGTGGAGACCCAGTACTTC CASSLEPGVETQYF
TRBJ1-1 TRBV29-1 - - TGTAGCGTGGGGGACGCTGAAGCTTTCTTT CSVGDAEAFF
TRBJ2-5 TRBV7-8 - - TGTGCCACCACCACCGTGGGGGGTGAGACCCAGTACTTC CATTTVGGETQYF
TRBJ2-7 TRBV19 TRBD2 once TGTGCCAGTAGTCTCCCGGGGACTAGTTTGTACTACGAGCCGTACTTC CASSLPGTSLYYEPYF
TRBJ2-1 TRBV29-1 TRBD1 - TGCAGCGGTCACCAGGGGGCTAGACAGTTCTTC CSGHQGARQFF
TRBJ2-7 TRBV6-6 - - TGTGCCTGCAGTTACTCTGGCAGGTTCGGCGAGCAGTACTTC CACSYSGRFGEQYF
TRBJ1-2 TRBV28 - - TGTGCCAGCACCCCGAACAGGACTGGATATGGCTACACCTTC CASTPNRTGYGYTF
TRBJ2-5 TRBV7-9 TRBD2 - TGTGCCAGCAGCTTAGAAGCGGGAGTGGAAACCAAGTACTTC CASSLEAGVETKYF
TRBJ2-1 TRBV28 TRBD1 - TGTACCAGCTGGATACAGGGGGGCAATGAGCAGTTCTTC CTSWIQGGNEQFF
TRBJ2-2 TRBV11-1 - - TGTGCCAGCAGCTTTTGGGATATCAGGGAGCTGTTTTTT CASSFWDIRELFF
TRBJ2-3 TRBV11-1 TRBD1 - TGTACCAGCATCCAGCCGGGACAGCTTACAGATACACAGTATTTT CTSIQPGQLTDTQYF
TRBJ1-1 TRBV6-2/TRBV6-3 TRBD1 - TGTGCCAGCTGTTATTCCAGGGGGCTCACTGAAGCTTTCTTT CASCYSRGLTEAFF
TRBJ2-3 TRBV5-5 TRBD1 few TGTGCCAGCAGGGATGCGGACAGGGGGATGGCAGATACGCAGTATTTT CASRDADRGMADTQYF